One and the same sample provided the 32 T cell receptor beta chains below, sequenced in a study of T cells after yellow fever vaccination. TCRdb processed the 5' RACE reads anew with MiXCR; each CDR3 protein has one entry. In the table there are more than 300,000 distinct CDR3 sequences, over 3.5% of which are singletons. This sample comprised PBMCs, obtained 15 days after the yellow fever booster vaccination. The receptor source for this set is a man younger than 35 who received the YFV17D yellow fever vaccine.

This clonotype was detected many times. The V and J genes are TRBV6-2 or TRBV6-3 and TRBJ1-6, with unresolved D. This CDR3 is built from 14 residues. Germline CDR1 and CDR2: MNHEY and SVGEGT. V dropped 5 bases and J dropped 6 bases, with 11 bases sitting between them. The CDR3 spells CASSPTVTNSPLHF. The CDR3 DNA reads TGTGCCAGCAGTCCGACGGTGACTAATTCACCCCTCCACTTT.

This clonotype was counted many times. This sequence joins TRBV4-3 and TRBJ1-2; D might be TRBD1 (6 bases). From germline, CDR1 is LGHNA and CDR2 YSLEER. This CDR3 region has 13 residues. Trimming left V 1 base short and J 5 bases short, with 8 bases between. For the CDR3, the DNA is TGCGCCAGCAGCCAAGGAGGGGGTTATGGCTACACCTTC. Its protein is CASSQGGGYGYTF.

Many counts were recorded for this clonotype. The gene calls are TRBV7-2 and TRBJ1-1; TRBD1 matches at 7 bases. V was pared by 1 base and J by 5 bases, with 10 bases of the junction left unmatched. CDR1 is SGHTA, CDR2 FQGNSA, per germline. The CDR3 is 16 residues long. The CDR3 nucleotides are TGTGCCAGCAGCTTAGAGGGAGGGGGCCCCGGGACTGAAGCTTTCTTT. Amino acid sequence: CASSLEGGGPGTEAFF. The whole variable domain, remainder taken from reference TRBV7-2 and TRBJ1-1, is GAGVSQSPSNKVTEKGKDVELRCDPISGHTALYWYRQSLGQGLEFLIYFQGNSAPDKSGLPSDRFSAERTGGSVSTLTIQRTQQEDSAVYLCASSLEGGGPGTEAFFGQGTRLTVV.

This clonotype was detected ten times or more. The chain combines TRBV20-1 with TRBJ2-5; D possibly corresponds to TRBD1 (6 bases). V lost 5 bases, J lost 3 bases, and 10 bases lay in between. In germline, CDR1 is DFQATT, CDR2 SNEGSKA (reference sequence). The CDR3 covers 12 residues. CDR3 residues: CSASDRKETQYF. The DNA for the CDR3 is TGCAGTGCTTCGGACAGAAAAGAGACCCAGTACTTC.

This clonotype appeared many times. This chain uses TRBV7-2 with TRBJ2-2; 8 bases fit TRBD1. V lost 3 bases to trimming and J lost 5 bases; unmatched junction nucleotides: 8. This CDR3 comprises 16 residues. CDR1 SGHTA and CDR2 FQGNSA come from the germline V gene. The CDR3 is CASSFSWTGSTGELFF. CDR3 nucleotides: TGTGCCAGCAGCTTCTCTTGGACAGGGAGTACCGGGGAGCTGTTTTTT.

This chain connects TRBV20-1 to TRBJ1-2, with 9 bases identical to TRBD1. V was pared by 3 bases and J by 3 bases, with 5 bases of the junction left unmatched. The germline gives CDR1 DFQATT, CDR2 SNEGSKA (reference sequence). CDR3 length equals 14 residues. The CDR3 sequence: CSARDRGTDYGYTF. The CDR3, as DNA: TGCAGTGCTAGGGACAGGGGAACGGACTATGGCTACACCTTC.

This chain uses TRBV5-4 with TRBJ2-5, with 12 bases that match TRBD2. The CDR3 totals 16 residues. Trimming at V came to 4 bases and at J to 2 bases, leaving 6 bases not matched to a gene. Germline CDR1 reads SGHNT; CDR2 reads YYREEE (reference sequence). CDR3: CASSASGGGLQETQYF. In DNA form, the CDR3 reads TGTGCCAGCAGCGCTAGCGGGGGGGGGCTACAAGAGACCCAGTACTTC. Supplemented by reference TRBV5-4 and TRBJ2-5, the full variable domain reads ETGVTQSPTHLIKTRGQQVTLRCSSQSGHNTVSWYQQALGQGPQFIFQYYREEENGRGNFPPRFSGLQFPNYSSELNVNALELDDSALYLCASSASGGGLQETQYFGPGTRLLVL.

This clonotype occurred many times. The chain carries TRBV6-6 and TRBJ1-3; D unresolved. Between the trimmed V and J ends, which lost 2 bases and 4 bases, there was a span of 3 bases. The germline V gene has CDR1 MNHNY and CDR2 SVGAGI (reference sequence). The CDR3 is 12 amino acids. In nucleotides, the CDR3 is TGTGCCAGCAGTTACCAAGGAAACACCATATATTTT. It translates to CASSYQGNTIYF.

The genes are TRBV6-2 or TRBV6-3 and TRBJ2-1; 9 nucleotides align to TRBD2. The germline gives CDR1 MNHEY, CDR2 SVGEGT. The CDR3 covers 16 residues. The V segment lost 0 bases and the J segment 7 bases; nucleotides outside the gene matches: 7. The CDR3 DNA is TGTGCCAGCAGTTACTCCCGGCTAGCGGGGAGAAATGAGCAGTTCTTC. The encoded protein is CASSYSRLAGRNEQFF.

The rearrangement uses TRBV18 and TRBJ2-6; D gene unclear. This CDR3 region has 15 residues. CDR1 is KGHSH, CDR2 LQKENI, per germline. V lost 2 bases and J lost 0, with 5 bases in between. The CDR3 loop is CASSPELSGANVLTF. DNA of the CDR3: TGTGCCAGCTCACCAGAGCTCTCTGGGGCCAACGTCCTGACTTTC.

The chain uses TRBV12-3 or TRBV12-4 and TRBJ1-6; D unclear. V was trimmed by 1 base and J by 9 bases, leaving 7 bases between them. The CDR3 extends over 13 amino acids. The CDR3: CASSLVSSSPLHF. The CDR3 coding sequence is TGTGCCAGCAGTTTAGTTTCAAGTTCACCCCTCCACTTT.

Only a few counts were recorded for this clonotype. This sequence joins TRBV5-4 and TRBJ2-7; D uncertain. CDR1 is SGHNT, CDR2 YYREEE, per germline (reference sequence). CDR3 size: 14 residues. With 3 bases removed from V and 2 bases from J, the gap between germline ends came to 12 bases. DNA of the CDR3: TGTGCCAGCAGCTGGCAGCCCAGCGCCTACGAGCAGTACTTC. It is translated as CASSWQPSAYEQYF.

There are many counts of this clonotype. This chain uses TRBV6-5 with TRBJ2-2, with D perhaps being TRBD1 or TRBD2 (6 bases each). The CDR3 totals 15 residues. Trimming cost V 8 bases and J 7 bases, with 20 bases left between them. In germline, CDR1 is MNHEY, CDR2 SVGAGI. The CDR3 DNA sequence: TGTGCCAGCGCCGCGGGATGGGGGCGGGACGGGGAGCTGTTTTTT. This translates into CASAAGWGRDGELFF.

There are a few counts of this clonotype. The chain has TRBV6-5 and TRBJ2-7; 7 bases are shared with TRBD2. Germline assignment: CDR1 MNHEY and CDR2 SVGAGI. After removal of 0 bases from V and 3 bases from J, the junction contained 2 bases not matched to a gene. The CDR3 extends over 14 amino acids. The DNA of the CDR3 is TGTGCCAGCAGTTACTCGACTAGCCGCTACGAGCAGTACTTC. Residues: CASSYSTSRYEQYF.

This clonotype was detected only a few times. V and J are TRBV12-3 or TRBV12-4 and TRBJ2-1, with TRBD1 matching 12 bases. Germline trimming cut 8 bases from V and 9 bases from J; bases unmatched to any gene: 11. The CDR3 sequence is 15 residues long. In DNA form, the CDR3 reads TGTGCCAGCCGTCCTACCGGGACAGGGGGCGGTGAGCAGTTCTTC. Protein product: CASRPTGTGGGEQFF.

The genes are TRBV7-6 and TRBJ1-1; D ambiguous. CDR3 length equals 14 residues. The ends were cut back, 6 bases at V and 0 bases at J, with 11 bases in the middle. Per the germline V gene, CDR1 is SGHVS and CDR2 is FNYEAQ. This chain's CDR3 is CASSAGPMNTEAFF. Here the CDR3 DNA reads TGTGCCAGCAGTGCTGGTCCCATGAACACTGAAGCTTTCTTT.

The rearrangement uses TRBV7-2 and TRBJ1-1; maybe TRBD1 (6 bases). The V gene lost 3 bases and the J gene lost 11 bases, with 22 bases spanning the gap. The CDR3 covers 15 residues. Germline V gene lookup returns CDR1 SGHTA and CDR2 FQGNSA. The CDR3 spells CASSFQLQGGSTAFF. The DNA of the CDR3 is TGTGCCAGCAGCTTTCAGTTACAGGGTGGGAGTACGGCTTTCTTT.

This clonotype was seen a few times. The chain employs TRBV12-3 or TRBV12-4 and TRBJ1-4, with 7 bases matching TRBD1. The trim removed 5 bases at V and 2 bases at J, leaving 5 bases unmatched. CDR3 length: 15 residues. The CDR3 DNA reads TGTGCCAGCAGTCCCCAGGGGGTGACTAATGAAAAACTGTTTTTT. Translating gives CASSPQGVTNEKLFF.

This clonotype came up a few times. The V gene is TRBV5-6, the J gene TRBJ1-1; D not certain. Deletions cut 0 bases from V and 5 bases from J, with 11 bases between. Germline-derived CDR1 and CDR2 are SGHDT and YYEEEE. This CDR3 is built from 14 residues. The CDR3 bases are TGTGCCAGCAGCTTGGCGGTAAGAGGGACTGAAGCTTTCTTT. This sequence encodes CASSLAVRGTEAFF. Supplemented by reference TRBV5-6 and TRBJ1-1, the full variable domain reads DAGVTQSPTHLIKTRGQQVTLRCSPKSGHDTVSWYQQALGQGPQFIFQYYEEEERQRGNFPDRFSGHQFPNYSSELNVNALLLGDSALYLCASSLAVRGTEAFFGQGTRLTVV.

There are a few counts of this clonotype. The chain is built from TRBV4-2 and TRBJ2-1; 15 bases agree with TRBD2. This CDR3 comprises 19 residues. CDR1 is LGHNA and CDR2 is YNFKEQ in the germline V gene. V gave up 4 bases and J gave up 0 bases; unmatched junction bases: 7. In DNA form, the CDR3 reads TGTGCCAGCAGCCCGCCCGGACTAGCGGGGGGGAGCTCCTACAATGAGCAGTTCTTC. Protein: CASSPPGLAGGSSYNEQFF.

J is TRBJ2-3 and V is TRBV11-2; 8 bases map to TRBD2. Germline CDR1 and CDR2: SGHAT and FQNNGV. The CDR3 spans 14 residues. V gave up 4 bases and J gave up 4 bases; unmatched junction bases: 4. The CDR3, as DNA: TGTGCCAGCAGCTCCTCGGGGGGGTCAGATACGCAGTATTTT. Its translation is CASSSSGGSDTQYF.

This clonotype appeared a few times. V gene TRBV5-1 combines with J gene TRBJ2-1; D possibly uses TRBD1 or TRBD2 (5 bases each). The V gene's germline CDR1 is SGHRS and CDR2 YFSETQ. The V gene lost 4 bases and the J gene lost 9 bases, with 17 bases spanning the gap. The CDR3 runs to 14 residues. This CDR3 is CASSPWDPPTEQFF. CDR3 sequence (DNA): TGCGCCAGCAGCCCATGGGACCCTCCAACTGAGCAGTTCTTC.

This clonotype was observed a few times. The CDR3 spells CASRSGWGENQPQHF. DNA for the CDR3: TGTGCCAGCAGAAGTGGGTGGGGGGAGAATCAGCCCCAGCATTTT. V gene TRBV6-5 combines with J gene TRBJ1-5; D might be TRBD1 (5 bases). The CDR3 has 15 amino acids. Per germline, CDR1 MNHEY and CDR2 SVGAGI. Trimming took 6 bases from V and 4 from J, leaving 16 bases between them.

This clonotype has a handful of counts. The J gene is TRBJ2-6, the V gene TRBV7-9; D call uncertain. The CDR3 is 14 residues long. V lost 1 base and J 8 bases, leaving 9 bases between the germline ends. CDR1 and CDR2 (germline): SEHNR, FQNEAQ (reference sequence). CDR3 nucleotide sequence: TGTGCCAGCAGCTTAGAGGTACTTTCCAACGTCCTGACTTTC. This encodes CASSLEVLSNVLTF. Supplemented by reference TRBV7-9 and TRBJ2-6, the full variable domain reads DTGVSQNPRHKITKRGQNVTFRCDPISEHNRLYWYRQTLGQGPEFLTYFQNEAQLEKSRLLSDRFSAERPKGSFSTLEIQRTEQGDSAMYLCASSLEVLSNVLTFGAGSRLTVL.

The chain combines TRBV3-1 with TRBJ1-1, with TRBD1 matching over 10 bases. This CDR3 contains 16 residues. V lost 5 bases to trimming and J lost 1 base; unmatched junction nucleotides: 7. In germline, CDR1 is LGHDT, CDR2 YNNKEL (reference sequence). The CDR3 DNA follows: TGTGCCAGCAGCACCCGGGACAGGGGACGGAACACTGAAGCTTTCTTT. Translation gives CASSTRDRGRNTEAFF.

This clonotype has a handful of counts. V and J are TRBV11-2 and TRBJ2-3; D gene ambiguous. The CDR3 has 13 amino acids. Germline lookup yields CDR1 SGHAT and CDR2 FQNNGV. Deletions cut 4 bases from V and 0 bases from J, with 5 bases between. The CDR3 protein is CASSWISTDTQYF. CDR3 nucleotides: TGTGCCAGCAGCTGGATCAGCACAGATACGCAGTATTTT.

This clonotype was counted ten times or more. The V and J genes are TRBV15 and TRBJ1-5, with a possible D match to TRBD1 (6 bases). Trimming stripped 1 base from V and 1 base from J, with 20 bases between. The CDR3 contains 19 residues. The germline CDR1 and CDR2 sequences are LNHNV and YYDKDF (reference sequence). The DNA of the CDR3 is TGTGCCACCAGCAGAGTAGGTGGGGGGCGCTTGGCGAGCAATCAGCCCCAGCATTTT. Encoded protein: CATSRVGGGRLASNQPQHF.

This clonotype was counted many times. The V gene is TRBV20-1, the J gene TRBJ1-1; tentatively, D is TRBD1 (5 bases). CDR3 size: 16 residues. Trimming took 3 bases from V and 1 from J, leaving 18 bases between them. Germline V lookup: CDR1 DFQATT, CDR2 SNEGSKA (reference sequence). Here the CDR3 DNA reads TGCAGTGCTAGTGGGGCGGTGGGCAGAGCGAACACTGAAGCTTTCTTT. Translated, it gives CSASGAVGRANTEAFF.

The chain employs TRBV12-3 or TRBV12-4 and TRBJ2-7; 15 nucleotides align to TRBD2. This CDR3 has 21 residues. J was trimmed by 1 base and V by 3 bases; bases with no gene match: 16. CDR3 coding DNA: TGTGCCAGCAGTTTCGCCCGTCGGGGACTAGCGGGGGGCCCGGGGTCCTACGAGCAGTACTTC. Translating it yields CASSFARRGLAGGPGSYEQYF.

This clonotype was seen at least ten times. The J gene is TRBJ2-5, the V gene TRBV5-6; D unresolved. This CDR3 region has 12 residues. Germline V gene data show CDR1 as SGHDT and CDR2 as YYEEEE. Trimming stripped 1 base from V and 4 bases from J, with 5 bases between. CDR3 region: CASSLFTETQYF. For the CDR3, the DNA is TGTGCCAGCAGCTTGTTCACAGAGACCCAGTACTTC.

This clonotype was seen many times. The chain combines TRBV7-9 with TRBJ2-3; D gene unclear. Trimming removed 1 base from V and 0 bases from J, with 8 bases in between. The CDR3 is 15 amino acids. Per germline, CDR1 SEHNR and CDR2 FQNEAQ (reference sequence). CDR3 coding DNA: TGTGCCAGCAGCTTAGTGTCAGAGAGCACAGATACGCAGTATTTT. Protein product: CASSLVSESTDTQYF.

The V call is TRBV5-8, the J call TRBJ2-1; TRBD1 matches 9 bases. The CDR3 has 16 residues. Germline values: CDR1 SGHTS, CDR2 YDEGEE. The trim removed 4 bases at V and 4 bases at J, leaving 9 bases unmatched. In DNA form, the CDR3 reads TGTGCCAGCAGCGCGGGACAGGGAGTATTTTACAATGAGCAGTTCTTC. It is translated as CASSAGQGVFYNEQFF. Full variable domain (rest looked up from reference TRBV5-8 and TRBJ2-1): EAGVTQSPTHLIKTRGQQATLRCSPISGHTSVYWYQQALGLGLQFLLWYDEGEERNRGNFPPRFSGRQFPNYSSELNVNALELEDSALYLCASSAGQGVFYNEQFFGPGTRLTVL.